Listed here are 20 T cell receptor beta chains from one sample, sequenced in a study of vaccination effects on CD4 cells after COVID-19. Antigen-specific CD4+ T cells expanded by the ViraFEST assay with viral peptide pools were then sequenced. Following a roughly 11-day culture, CD4+ T cells were purified. Two doses of BNT162b2 or mRNA-1273 vaccine were administered to participants. The antigens for these receptors are not known. TCRdb keeps only in-frame clones here, not all; method: immunoSEQ multiplex PCR. The sample has 55,000 to 70,000 clones, about 80% seen once. Sequences were derived from CD4+ T cells from PBMCs cultured with HCoV-OC43 spike peptides, sampled after COVID-19 vaccination. The sample's subset: HCoV-OC43 spike overlapping peptide pool stimulation. These receptors were taken from a human donor who received a COVID-19 vaccine.

The genes are TRBV9 and TRBJ2-6, with D perhaps TRBD1 (5 bases). Trimming pared 3 bases from V and 3 bases from J, leaving 16 bases between. CDR1 is SGDLS, CDR2 YYNGEE, per germline. The CDR3 contains 17 residues. CDR3 sequence (DNA): TGTGCCAGCAGCGCCCATTCAGGGTCAGGTGGGGCCAACGTCCTGACTTTC. Translated, it gives CASSAHSGSGGANVLTF. Together with reference TRBV9 and TRBJ2-6, the CDR3 gives the full variable domain: DSGVTQTPKHLITATGQRVTLRCSPRSGDLSVYWYQQSLDQGLQFLIQYYNGEERAKGNILERFSAQQFPDLHSELNLSSLELGDSALYFCASSAHSGSGGANVLTFGAGSRLTVL.

The chain is built from TRBV28 and TRBJ2-5; TRBD2 matches 7 bases. Germline CDR1 reads MDHEN; CDR2 reads SYDVKM. The V gene end was trimmed by 7 bases and the J gene end by 4 bases; junction bases not matched to a gene: 9. The CDR3 has 14 amino acids. The DNA for the CDR3 is TGTGCCAGCATCCGTGGAGGGGAGGGAGAGACCCAGTACTTC. This gives the protein CASIRGGEGETQYF.

The chain has TRBV5-1 and TRBJ1-6; D gene ambiguous. The CDR3 covers 15 residues. Germline V lookup: CDR1 SGHRS, CDR2 YFSETQ. The V and J ends lost 4 bases and 8 bases respectively, with 16 bases between them. The CDR3 nucleotides are TGCGCCAGCAGCGCCCAGGTAGGGATGGATTCACCCCTCCACTTT. Protein: CASSAQVGMDSPLHF.

The chain joins TRBV25-1 to TRBJ2-5; D is ambiguous. Trimming cost V 3 bases and J 3 bases, with 8 bases left between them. Germline CDR1 is MGHDK and CDR2 is SYGVNS. The CDR3 spans 13 residues. The CDR3 reads CASSDFGKETQYF. For the CDR3, the DNA is TGTGCCAGCAGTGACTTCGGAAAAGAGACCCAGTACTTC.

This rearrangement joins TRBV23-1 to TRBJ2-7; D may be TRBD1 (5 bases). TRBV23-1 belongs to the ORF category, with a function that is uncertain. This CDR3 has 16 amino acids. The V and J ends lost 7 bases and 3 bases respectively, with 22 bases between them. In DNA form, the CDR3 reads TGCGCCAGCAACCAATCACCAGGGCGTAAGGTCTACGAGCAGTACGTC. It specifies CASNQSPGRKVYEQYV.

A few counts support this clone. The chain employs TRBV18 and TRBJ2-2; 7 bases agree with TRBD1. Germline trimming cut 6 bases from V and 0 bases from J; bases unmatched to any gene: 10. Germline V gives CDR1 KGHSH, CDR2 LQKENI. The CDR3 has 17 residues. The CDR3 loop is CASSQYDRASNTGELFF. The CDR3 DNA follows: TGTGCCAGCTCTCAATACGACAGGGCTTCGAACACCGGGGAGCTGTTTTTT. Variable domain in full (rest from reference TRBV18 and TRBJ2-2): NAGVMQNPRHLVRRRGQEARLRCSPMKGHSHVYWYRQLPEEGLKFMVYLQKENIIDESGMPKERFSAEFPKEGPSILRIQQVVRGDSAAYFCASSQYDRASNTGELFFGEGSRLTVL.

This chain joins TRBV5-1 and TRBJ2-1; 8 nucleotides match TRBD1. The V segment lost 1 base and the J segment 5 bases; nucleotides outside the gene matches: 5. The length of the CDR3 is 15 residues. The V gene's germline CDR1 is SGHRS and CDR2 YFSETQ. The CDR3: CASSLWGQADNEQFF. The CDR3 DNA sequence: TGCGCCAGCAGCTTGTGGGGACAGGCGGACAATGAGCAGTTCTTC.

This clone was observed a single time. The chain recombines TRBV5-6 with TRBJ1-3, with D possibly TRBD1 on 6 matching bases. The CDR3 runs 15 residues. Trimming shortened V by 3 bases and J by 0 bases, and 10 bases separated the two germline ends. CDR1 is SGHDT and CDR2 is YYEEEE in the germline V gene. CDR3 nucleotide sequence: TGTGCCAGCAGCTGGGACACGGGCTCTGGAAACACCATATATTTT. Translating gives CASSWDTGSGNTIYF.

The chain uses TRBV18 and TRBJ1-1; 7 nucleotides align to TRBD1. V was pared by 3 bases and J by 2 bases, with 6 bases of the junction left unmatched. The CDR3 is 15 residues long. Germline lookup yields CDR1 KGHSH and CDR2 LQKENI. The CDR3 coding sequence is TGTGCCAGCTCACCCGGGACAGCCTCCAACACTGAAGCTTTCTTT. This sequence encodes CASSPGTASNTEAFF.

The V gene is TRBV5-4, the J gene TRBJ1-2, with D maybe TRBD1 (5 bases). The V end lost 4 bases, the J end lost 4 bases, and 11 bases lay between the germline ends. Germline-derived CDR1 and CDR2 are SGHNT and YYREEE (reference sequence). CDR3 length equals 13 residues. This CDR3 is CASSLGTAYGYTF. CDR3 DNA sequence: TGTGCCAGCAGCCTCGGGACGGCCTATGGCTACACCTTC.

This clone was seen only once. The chain joins TRBV12-5 to TRBJ1-1; a weak D match, TRBD1 (5 bases). The CDR3 is 13 residues long. V shed 7 bases and J shed 0 bases, with 9 bases lying between them. Germline V lookup: CDR1 LGHNT, CDR2 FRNRAP. The CDR3 spells CASAAGLNTEAFF. CDR3 coding DNA: TGTGCTAGTGCTGCAGGGTTGAACACTGAAGCTTTCTTT.

The V call is TRBV27, the J call TRBJ2-6; 7 bases map to TRBD2. Trimming took 0 bases from V and 3 from J; bases not matched to a gene: 5. This CDR3 comprises 17 residues. Germline V CDR1 and CDR2: MNHEY, SMNVEV (reference sequence). The CDR3 bases are TGTGCCAGCAGTTTATCTAGGCCGGGGGGTGGGGCCAACGTCCTGACTTTC. Its translation is CASSLSRPGGGANVLTF.

The chain is built from TRBV10-3 and TRBJ2-5, with TRBD1 matching over 10 bases. Germline V gene data show CDR1 as ENHRY and CDR2 as SYGVKD. The CDR3 totals 14 residues. The V gene end was trimmed by 7 bases and the J gene end by 2 bases; junction bases not matched to a gene: 4. Here the CDR3 DNA reads TGTGCCATCAAAGGGACAGGGGTACAAGAGACCCAGTACTTC. Protein product: CAIKGTGVQETQYF.

This chain joins TRBV24-1 and TRBJ2-1; tentative D call: TRBD1 (6 bases). The germline V and J ends were trimmed by 8 bases and 9 bases, with 13 bases remaining between them. Germline assignment: CDR1 KGHDR and CDR2 SFDVKD. The CDR3 runs to 12 residues. Here the CDR3 DNA reads TGTGCCACCAAATCACAGGGCACTGAGCAGTTCTTC. It translates to CATKSQGTEQFF.

This chain links TRBV2 with TRBJ2-1; TRBD2 matches at 10 bases. Germline lookup yields CDR1 SNHLY and CDR2 FYNNEI. Losses at the gene ends were 3 bases for V and 6 bases for J; bases not matched to a gene: 2. CDR3 length: 14 residues. This chain's CDR3 is CASSETSGLNEQFF. For the CDR3, the DNA is TGTGCCAGCAGTGAGACTAGCGGGCTCAATGAGCAGTTCTTC. Full variable domain (outside the CDR3, taken from reference TRBV2 and TRBJ2-1): EPEVTQTPSHQVTQMGQEVILRCVPISNHLYFYWYRQILGQKVEFLVSFYNNEISEKSEIFDDQFSVERPDGSNFTLKIRSTKLEDSAMYFCASSETSGLNEQFFGPGTRLTVL.

The chain recombines TRBV7-3 with TRBJ2-7; either TRBD1 or TRBD2 may supply D (5 bases each). CDR3 length: 18 residues. Between the trimmed V and J ends, which lost 6 bases and 0 bases, there was a span of 24 bases. CDR1 is SGHTA, CDR2 FQGTGA, per germline. The CDR3 DNA sequence: TGTGCCAGCAGTTCCGGGACCAGATGTTCTCCGTACTCCTACGAGCAGTACGTC. Its translation is CASSSGTRCSPYSYEQYV.

The chain combines TRBV5-6 with TRBJ2-4; 10 bases match TRBD1. This CDR3 region has 17 residues. V shed 3 bases, J shed 0 bases, and the junction held 6 bases outside the gene matches. Looked up from germline, CDR1 is SGHDT and CDR2 is YYEEEE. CDR3 residues: CASSSRTGGLAKNIQYF. CDR3 nucleotide sequence: TGTGCCAGCAGCTCCAGGACAGGGGGGCTAGCCAAAAACATTCAGTACTTC.

This clone came up a few times. The V gene is TRBV11-1, the J gene TRBJ2-2, with D possibly TRBD2 on 6 matching bases. The V end was cut by 0 bases, the J end by 2 bases, with 7 bases between. Looked up from germline, CDR1 is SGHAT and CDR2 is FQDESV (reference sequence). The CDR3 covers 15 residues. CDR3: CASSLAGGNTGELFF. The CDR3 bases are TGTGCCAGCAGCTTAGCCGGGGGTAACACCGGGGAGCTGTTTTTT.

V gene TRBV7-2 combines with J gene TRBJ2-4; D might be TRBD1 (7 bases). The germline gives CDR1 SGHTA, CDR2 FQGNSA. The length of the CDR3 is 13 residues. Deletions cut 5 bases from V and 4 bases from J, with 9 bases between. For the CDR3, the DNA is TGTGCCAGCAGCGCGGGACAGAAAAACATTCAGTACTTC. Protein sequence: CASSAGQKNIQYF.

The chain has TRBV18 and TRBJ2-7, with 9 bases matching TRBD1. This CDR3 is built from 14 residues. The J segment lost 3 bases and the V segment lost 1 base, leaving 1 base of the junction unmatched. Germline CDR1 KGHSH, CDR2 LQKENI. CDR3 region: CASSPRQGGYEQYV. DNA of the CDR3: TGTGCCAGCTCACCACGACAGGGGGGCTACGAGCAGTACGTC.